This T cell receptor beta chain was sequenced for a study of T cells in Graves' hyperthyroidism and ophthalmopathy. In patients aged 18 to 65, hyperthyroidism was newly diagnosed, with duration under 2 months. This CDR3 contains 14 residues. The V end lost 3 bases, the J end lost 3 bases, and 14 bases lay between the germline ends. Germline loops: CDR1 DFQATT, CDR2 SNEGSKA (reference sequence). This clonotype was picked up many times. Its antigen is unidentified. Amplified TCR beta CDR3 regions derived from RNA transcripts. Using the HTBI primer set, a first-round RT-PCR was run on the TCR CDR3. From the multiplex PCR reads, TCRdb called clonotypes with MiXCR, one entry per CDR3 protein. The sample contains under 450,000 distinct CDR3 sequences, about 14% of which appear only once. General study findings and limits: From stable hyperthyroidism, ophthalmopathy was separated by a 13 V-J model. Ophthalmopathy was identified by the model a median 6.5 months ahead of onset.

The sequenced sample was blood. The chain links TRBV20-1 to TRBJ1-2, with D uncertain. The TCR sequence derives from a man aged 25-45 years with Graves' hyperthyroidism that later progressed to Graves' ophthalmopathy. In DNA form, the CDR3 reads TGCAGTGCTAGTCCCCGGGGAAGGGACTATGGCTACACCTTC. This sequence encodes CSASPRGRDYGYTF.